Listed below are T cell receptor beta chains from one sample, sequenced in a study of CXCR4 blockade with PD-1 therapy in pancreatic cancer. Produced via immunoSEQ multiplex PCR; TCRdb's table is partial and in-frame only. The table has some 5,000 clones, around three fifths seen once. Material: tumor tissue. Receptor source: a human donor with pancreatic ductal adenocarcinoma. Both conserved end residues are part of each CDR3. A D gene is named only where the DNA matches it firmly. Clone size, where shown, is once, few, many, or a class for clones that have expanded.

V gene	D gene	J gene	clone size	CDR3 protein	CDR3 DNA
TRBV6-8	NA	TRBJ1-4	few	CASSARGEQEKLFF	TGTGCCAGCAGTGCCCGGGGGGAGCAGGAAAAACTGTTTTTT
TRBV11-3	TRBD1	TRBJ2-2	few	CASSLGTGGNTGELFF	TGTGCCAGCAGCTTAGGGACAGGGGGGAACACCGGGGAGCTGTTTTTT
TRBV6-8	TRBD2	TRBJ2-7	few	CASTLSGSSYEQYF	TGTGCCAGCACCCTTAGCGGGAGCTCCTACGAGCAGTACTTC
TRBV19	NA	TRBJ2-1	NA	CASSIVGTYNEQFF	TGTGCCAGTAGTATTGTGGGGACCTACAATGAGCAGTTCTTC
TRBV6-7	TRBD1	TRBJ1-1	NA	CASRGTGTEAFF	TGTGCCAGCAGGGGGACAGGGACTGAAGCTTTCTTT
TRBV6-8	NA	TRBJ2-2	NA	CASSRDITGELFF	TGTGCCAGCAGCCGGGACATCACCGGGGAGCTGTTTTTT
TRBV11-3	TRBD1	TRBJ2-7	few	CASSDGQGWGEQYF	TGTGCCAGCAGCGACGGACAGGGATGGGGGGAGCAGTACTTC
TRBV6-8	NA	TRBJ2-3	NA	CASKPGADTQYF	TGTGCCAGCAAACCAGGCGCAGATACGCAGTATTTT
TRBV14	NA	TRBJ2-5	NA	CASSRKETQYF	TGTGCCAGCAGCCGGAAAGAGACCCAGTACTTC
TRBV11-3	TRBD1	TRBJ1-6	medium-sized	CASSSDRGSSSYNSPLHF	TGTGCCAGCAGCTCGGACAGGGGATCTAGCTCCTATAATTCACCCCTCCACTTT
TRBV18	NA	TRBJ2-5	few	CASSTGTGETQYF	TGTGCCAGCTCGACGGGGACGGGAGAGACCCAGTACTTC
TRBV19	NA	TRBJ2-1	NA	CASSDGTASSYNEQFF	TGTGCCAGTAGTGATGGGACGGCGAGCTCCTACAATGAGCAGTTCTTC
TRBV14	NA	TRBJ2-7	NA	CASSLPPWEQYF	TGTGCCAGCAGCCTCCCCCCGTGGGAGCAGTACTTC
TRBV6-8	NA	TRBJ2-7	NA	CASTPSPGLTYEQYF	TGTGCCAGCACCCCCTCCCCGGGCCTTACCTACGAGCAGTACTTC
TRBV9	NA	TRBJ2-1	NA	CASSVRGTVQEQFF	TGTGCCAGCAGCGTTAGGGGGACCGTCCAGGAGCAGTTCTTC
TRBV19	NA	TRBJ1-2	NA	CASSSSGQTYYGYTF	TGTGCCAGTAGTAGCTCGGGCCAGACCTACTATGGCTACACCTTC
TRBV19	TRBD2	TRBJ2-1	few	CASSPYPRGTSGRIDEQFF	TGTGCCAGTAGTCCTTACCCGCGCGGGACTAGCGGGAGGATAGATGAGCAGTTCTTC
TRBV28	TRBD2	TRBJ2-1	NA	CASSSGGSTLEQFF	TGTGCCAGCAGTTCGGGCGGGAGCACTCTTGAGCAGTTCTTC
TRBV6-8	NA	TRBJ2-3	few	CASTRSGLSTDTQYF	TGTGCCAGCACCCGAAGCGGCCTCAGCACAGATACGCAGTATTTT
TRBV7-5	NA	TRBJ2-3	NA	CASSSRTSGSTDTQYF	TGTGCCAGCAGCTCGCGGACTAGCGGGAGCACAGATACGCAGTATTTT
TRBV28	TRBD2	TRBJ2-1	NA	CASRISGGQYNEQFF	TGTGCCAGCAGAATAAGCGGGGGCCAGTACAATGAGCAGTTCTTC
TRBV4-1	TRBD2	TRBJ2-7	few	CASSQEANSGGYEQYF	TGCGCCAGCAGCCAAGAAGCCAACTCGGGAGGCTACGAGCAGTACTTC
TRBV11-3	NA	TRBJ2-2	few	CASSWDQNTGELFF	TGTGCCAGCAGCTGGGACCAGAACACCGGGGAGCTGTTTTTT
TRBV18	TRBD2	TRBJ2-2	NA	CASPLAGLNTGELFF	TGTGCCAGCCCACTAGCGGGATTGAACACCGGGGAGCTGTTTTTT
TRBV19	TRBD2	TRBJ2-1	NA	CASKGRGGNSYNEQFF	TGTGCCAGTAAAGGCCGCGGGGGGAACTCCTACAATGAGCAGTTCTTC
TRBV10-2	NA	TRBJ2-3	NA	CASSESPGPDTQYF	TGCGCCAGCAGTGAGTCCCCCGGCCCAGATACGCAGTATTTT
TRBV14	TRBD1	TRBJ1-2	few	CASSQEIRGLGYTF	TGTGCCAGCAGCCAAGAAATCAGGGGGCTCGGCTACACCTTC
TRBV19	NA	TRBJ1-3	NA	CASSTTGLSSGNTIYF	TGTGCCAGTAGTACGACGGGACTCAGCTCTGGAAACACCATATATTTT
TRBV6-8	NA	TRBJ2-1	few	CASRTTEYEQFF	TGTGCCAGCAGAACCACAGAATATGAGCAGTTCTTC
TRBV18	NA	TRBJ2-4	NA	CASSPMVGRGLAKNIQYF	TGTGCCAGCTCACCAATGGTAGGACGGGGACTAGCCAAAAACATTCAGTACTTC
TRBV19	NA	TRBJ1-2	NA	CASTSENYGYTF	TGTGCCAGTACCTCGGAGAACTATGGCTACACCTTC
TRBV14	TRBD1	TRBJ1-3	NA	CASSQRQGRGNTIYF	TGTGCCAGCAGCCAAAGACAGGGACGTGGAAACACCATATATTTT
TRBV29-1	TRBD1	TRBJ2-3	NA	CSTGQGLSTDTQYF	TGCAGCACAGGACAGGGCCTTAGCACAGATACGCAGTATTTT
TRBV6-8	NA	TRBJ1-1	few	CASVGTPNTEAFF	TGTGCCAGCGTGGGGACACCGAACACTGAAGCTTTCTTT
TRBV6-8	TRBD2	TRBJ2-7	few	CASSQIAGPYEQYF	TGTGCCAGCAGCCAAATAGCGGGTCCCTACGAGCAGTACTTC
TRBV18	TRBD1	TRBJ1-1	NA	CASSPGRQGKREAFF	TGTGCCAGCTCACCTGGTCGACAGGGAAAAAGAGAAGCTTTCTTT
TRBV15	TRBD1	TRBJ1-2	NA	CATNSDLTGGDGYTF	TGTGCCACCAACAGCGACCTAACAGGGGGGGATGGCTACACCTTC
TRBV28	NA	TRBJ2-7	NA	CASSRHREAYEQYF	TGTGCCAGCAGTAGACACAGGGAAGCCTACGAGCAGTACTTC
TRBV29-1	TRBD2	TRBJ2-1	NA	CSVATSGVHNEQFF	TGCAGCGTTGCGACTAGCGGGGTCCACAATGAGCAGTTCTTC
TRBV9	NA	TRBJ2-7	medium-sized	CANTRSEGAYEQYF	TGTGCCAACACCCGGTCGGAGGGGGCGTACGAGCAGTACTTC
TRBV19	NA	TRBJ1-4	NA	CATRNSGRNEKLFF	TGTGCCACCCGAAACTCGGGTCGAAATGAAAAACTGTTTTTT
TRBV9	NA	TRBJ1-5	few	CASNSDSNQPQHF	TGTGCCAGCAACTCGGACAGCAATCAGCCCCAGCATTTT
TRBV30	NA	TRBJ1-1	few	CAWRGDTEAFF	TGTGCCTGGAGGGGGGACACTGAAGCTTTCTTT